The T cell receptor (beta chain) described here comes from a study of shared clonotypes between healthy human individuals. Study-wide points: Clonotype sharing among the donors was expected to vary with sequencing depth.

Deep-level settings were used for running the assay. Every subset had its genomic DNA shared out evenly among several immunoSEQ plates. The unsorted PBMC sample used ten immunoSEQ deep assay plates. Profiled with immunoSEQ multiplex PCR; TCRdb holds only in-frame clones, not every one. The sample lists about 500,000 clones; 60% to 80% were seen once. Trimming took 4 bases from V and 6 from J; bases not matched to a gene: 6. CDR1 SGHDT and CDR2 YYEEEE come from the germline V gene. The CDR3 length is 14 residues. Comments on this clone: As yet, its antigen is unknown.

Source material: PBMCs. This TCR derives from a middle-aged woman in good health. Some clones in this sample may be carry-over from other donors' samples. The chain has TRBV5-6 and TRBJ1-4; 7 bases are shared with TRBD1. The CDR3 region is CASSQTGRDEKLFF. DNA for the CDR3: TGTGCCAGCAGCCAGACAGGGAGGGATGAAAAACTGTTTTTT.